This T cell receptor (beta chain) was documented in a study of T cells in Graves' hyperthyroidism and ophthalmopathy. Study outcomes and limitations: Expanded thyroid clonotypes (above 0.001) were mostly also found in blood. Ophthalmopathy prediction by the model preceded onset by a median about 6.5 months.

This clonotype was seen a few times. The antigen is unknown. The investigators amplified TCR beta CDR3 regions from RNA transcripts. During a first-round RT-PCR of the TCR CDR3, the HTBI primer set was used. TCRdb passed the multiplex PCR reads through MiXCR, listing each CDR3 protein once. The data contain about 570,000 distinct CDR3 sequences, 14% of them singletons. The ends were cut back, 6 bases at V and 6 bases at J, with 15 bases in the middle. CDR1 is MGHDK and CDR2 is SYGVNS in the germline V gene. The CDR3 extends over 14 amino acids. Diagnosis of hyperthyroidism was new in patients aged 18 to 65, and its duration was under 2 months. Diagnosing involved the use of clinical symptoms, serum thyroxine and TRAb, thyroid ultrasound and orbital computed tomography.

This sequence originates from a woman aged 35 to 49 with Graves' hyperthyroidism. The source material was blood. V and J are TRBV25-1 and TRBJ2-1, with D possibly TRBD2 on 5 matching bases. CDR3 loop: CASSLLREGNEQFF. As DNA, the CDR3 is TGTGCCAGCAGCCTCCTGAGGGAAGGCAATGAGCAGTTCTTC.